This TCR beta chain was documented in a study of blood T cells in healthy people across ages. Study findings and constraints: A conclusive naive versus antigen-experienced comparison was prevented by the unsorted PBMCs.

The CDR3 contains 15 residues. CDR1 MRHNA and CDR2 SNTAGT come from the germline V gene. V trimming: 3 bases; J trimming: 6 bases; junction bases outside the gene matches: 6. The use of a sample-barcoded 5' primer and a J-beta primer mix characterized a second PCR of roughly 7 to 11 cycles. TCRdb re-called the 5' RACE reads through MiXCR, storing one row per CDR3 protein. The top ten hold approximately 23% of the sample, which has hundreds of thousands of distinct CDR3 sequences, roughly 48% seen once. The donors, healthy Caucasians from Russia, were aged roughly 6 to 100. Remarks on this clonotype: Its antigen is not known.

The receptor was isolated from an elderly man in good health. The sample taken for sequencing was blood. This chain connects TRBV6-4 to TRBJ2-2; 8 positions agree with TRBD2. This chain's CDR3 is CASSESGGPSGELFF. DNA for the CDR3: TGTGCCAGCAGTGAGTCGGGGGGGCCGTCCGGGGAGCTGTTTTTT.